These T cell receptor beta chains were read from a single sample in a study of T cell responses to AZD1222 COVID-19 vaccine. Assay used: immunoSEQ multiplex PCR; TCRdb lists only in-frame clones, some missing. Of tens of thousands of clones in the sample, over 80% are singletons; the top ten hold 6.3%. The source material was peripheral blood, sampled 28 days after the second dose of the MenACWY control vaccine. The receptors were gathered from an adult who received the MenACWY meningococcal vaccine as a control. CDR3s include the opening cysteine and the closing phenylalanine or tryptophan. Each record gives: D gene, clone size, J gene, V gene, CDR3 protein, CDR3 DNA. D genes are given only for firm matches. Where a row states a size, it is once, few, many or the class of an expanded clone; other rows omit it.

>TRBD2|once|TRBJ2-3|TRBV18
CASSPGFREAYTDTQYF
TGTGCCAGCTCACCAGGGTTCCGGGAGGCCTACACAGATACGCAGTATTTT
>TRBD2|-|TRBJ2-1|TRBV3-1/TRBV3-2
CASSQDWATSGSGEQFF
TGTGCCAGCAGCCAAGATTGGGCGACTAGCGGGAGCGGTGAGCAGTTCTTC
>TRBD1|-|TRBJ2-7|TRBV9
CASSGQGYEQYF
TGTGCCAGCAGTGGACAGGGTTACGAGCAGTACTTC
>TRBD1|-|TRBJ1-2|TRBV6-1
CASSESVRGVSGYTF
TGTGCCAGCAGTGAATCTGTCAGGGGGGTTAGTGGCTACACCTTC
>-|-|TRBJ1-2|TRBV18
CASSPAADVGGYTF
TGTGCCAGCTCACCAGCAGCCGATGTTGGGGGCTACACCTTC
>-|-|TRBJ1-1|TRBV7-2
CASSLGTNTEAFF
TGTGCCAGCAGCTTAGGTACGAACACTGAAGCTTTCTTT
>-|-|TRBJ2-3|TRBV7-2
CASSPGASTDTQYF
TGTGCCAGCAGCCCCGGGGCCTCCACAGATACGCAGTATTTT
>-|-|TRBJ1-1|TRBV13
CASSPPRGLGTEAFF
TGTGCCAGCAGCCCCCCCCGAGGACTAGGGACTGAAGCTTTCTTT
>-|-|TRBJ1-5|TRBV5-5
CASSFQHSNQPQHF
TGTGCCAGCAGCTTTCAACATAGCAATCAGCCCCAGCATTTT
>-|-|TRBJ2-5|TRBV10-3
CAISENTPEETQYF
TGTGCCATCAGTGAGAACACGCCGGAGGAGACCCAGTACTTC